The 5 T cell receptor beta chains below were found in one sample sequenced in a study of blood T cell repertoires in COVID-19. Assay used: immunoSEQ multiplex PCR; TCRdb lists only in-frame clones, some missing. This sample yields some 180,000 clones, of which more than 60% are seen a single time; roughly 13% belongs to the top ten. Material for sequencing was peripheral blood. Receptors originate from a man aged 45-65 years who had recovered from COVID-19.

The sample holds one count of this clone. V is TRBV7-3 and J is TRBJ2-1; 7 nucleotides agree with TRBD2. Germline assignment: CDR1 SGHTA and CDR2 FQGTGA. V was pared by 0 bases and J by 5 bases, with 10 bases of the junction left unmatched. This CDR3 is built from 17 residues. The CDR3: CASSLTFRASGDNEQFF. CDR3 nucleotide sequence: TGTGCCAGCAGCTTAACGTTTAGGGCTAGCGGAGACAATGAGCAGTTCTTC.

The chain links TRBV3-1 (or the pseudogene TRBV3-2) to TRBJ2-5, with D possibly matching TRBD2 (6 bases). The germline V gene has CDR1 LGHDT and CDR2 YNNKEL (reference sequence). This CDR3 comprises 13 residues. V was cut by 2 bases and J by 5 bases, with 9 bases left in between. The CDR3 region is CASSQPGVETQYF. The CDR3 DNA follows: TGTGCCAGCAGCCAACCGGGAGTGGAGACCCAGTACTTC.

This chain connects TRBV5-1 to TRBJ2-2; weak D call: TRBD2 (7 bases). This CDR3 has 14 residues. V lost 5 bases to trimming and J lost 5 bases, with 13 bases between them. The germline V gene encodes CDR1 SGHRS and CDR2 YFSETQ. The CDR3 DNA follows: TGCGCCAGCAGTTATGGGGGGGCGACCGGGGAGCTGTTTTTT. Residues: CASSYGGATGELFF.

The chain's CDR3 is CATSDLLWTSGRGTGELFF. The CDR3 bases are TGTGCCACCAGTGATTTGCTCTGGACTAGCGGGAGAGGGACCGGGGAGCTGTTTTTT. The chain has TRBV24-1 and TRBJ2-2; 13 bases are a match to TRBD2. This CDR3 is built from 19 residues. The V gene end was trimmed by 0 bases and the J gene end by 5 bases; junction bases not matched to a gene: 8. Per the germline V gene, CDR1 is KGHDR and CDR2 is SFDVKD.

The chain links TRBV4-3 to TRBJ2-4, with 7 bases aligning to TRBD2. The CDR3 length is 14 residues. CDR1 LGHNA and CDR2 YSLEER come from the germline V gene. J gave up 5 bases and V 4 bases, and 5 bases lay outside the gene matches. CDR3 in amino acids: CASSLRDYENIQYF. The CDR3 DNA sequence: TGCGCCAGCAGCCTCCGGGACTATGAAAACATTCAGTACTTC.